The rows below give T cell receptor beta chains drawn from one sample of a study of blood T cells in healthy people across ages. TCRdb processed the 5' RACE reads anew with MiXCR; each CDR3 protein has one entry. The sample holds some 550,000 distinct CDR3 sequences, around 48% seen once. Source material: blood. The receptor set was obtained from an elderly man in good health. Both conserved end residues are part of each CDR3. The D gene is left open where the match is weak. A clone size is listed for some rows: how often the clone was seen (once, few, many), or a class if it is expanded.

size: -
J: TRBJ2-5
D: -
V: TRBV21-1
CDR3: CASSSHGESKTQYF
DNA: TGTGCCAGCAGCTCCCATGGGGAATCAAAGACCCAGTACTTC

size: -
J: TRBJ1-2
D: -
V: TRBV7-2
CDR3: CASRGGSVNYGYTF
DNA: TGTGCCAGCAGGGGGGGATCTGTTAACTATGGCTACACCTTC

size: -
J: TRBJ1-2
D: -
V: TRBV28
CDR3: CASRPTIGASNYGYTF
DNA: TGTGCCAGCAGGCCGACCATAGGGGCGTCTAACTATGGCTACACCTTC

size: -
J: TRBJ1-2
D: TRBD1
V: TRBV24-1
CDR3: CATSETGTGEGYGYTF
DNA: TGTGCCACCAGTGAAACCGGGACAGGTGAAGGCTATGGCTACACCTTC

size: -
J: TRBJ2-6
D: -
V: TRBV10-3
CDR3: CAISGGPSGANVLTF
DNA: TGTGCCATCAGTGGGGGCCCCTCTGGGGCCAACGTCCTGACTTTC

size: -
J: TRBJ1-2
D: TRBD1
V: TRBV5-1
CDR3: CASSPQAGTGMFGYTF
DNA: TGCGCCAGCAGCCCGCAAGCCGGGACAGGGATGTTTGGCTACACCTTC

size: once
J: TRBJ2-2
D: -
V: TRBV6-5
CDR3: CASLRDTSNTGELFF
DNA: TGTGCCAGCCTGCGGGACACCTCGAACACCGGGGAGCTGTTTTTT

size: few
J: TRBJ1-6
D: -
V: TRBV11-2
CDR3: CASSSGPGDSPLHF
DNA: TGTGCCAGCAGCTCCGGGCCCGGAGATTCACCCCTCCACTTT

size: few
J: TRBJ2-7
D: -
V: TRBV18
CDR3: CASSPFDYEQYF
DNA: TGTGCCAGCTCACCATTCGACTACGAGCAGTACTTC

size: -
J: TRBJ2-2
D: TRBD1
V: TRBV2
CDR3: CAILTRGQSTGELFF
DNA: TGTGCCATTTTAACCAGGGGGCAGAGCACCGGGGAGCTGTTTTTT

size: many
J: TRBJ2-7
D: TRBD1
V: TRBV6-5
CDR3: CASSTGGHSSYEQYF
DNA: TGTGCCAGCTCGACAGGGGGCCATAGCTCCTACGAGCAGTACTTC

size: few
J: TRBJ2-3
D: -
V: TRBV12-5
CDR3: CASGLAFTGTDTQYF
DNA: TGTGCTAGTGGTTTGGCGTTCACAGGGACAGATACGCAGTATTTT

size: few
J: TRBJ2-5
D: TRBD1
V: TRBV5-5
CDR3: CASSWGTEETQYF
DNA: TGTGCCAGCAGCTGGGGGACAGAAGAGACCCAGTACTTC

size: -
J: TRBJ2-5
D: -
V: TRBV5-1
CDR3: CASSLIPATIETQYF
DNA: TGCGCCAGCAGCCTTATCCCAGCCACAATAGAGACCCAGTACTTC

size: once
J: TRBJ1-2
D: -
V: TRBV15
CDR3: CATSPKDVHIYGYTF
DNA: TGTGCCACCAGCCCCAAGGACGTACATATCTATGGCTACACCTTC

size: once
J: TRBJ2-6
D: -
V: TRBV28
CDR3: CASSSFDSGANVLTF
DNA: TGTGCCAGCAGTTCCTTTGATTCTGGGGCCAACGTCCTGACTTTC

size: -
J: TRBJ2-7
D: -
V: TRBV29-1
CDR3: CSVITGRNYEQYF
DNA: TGCAGCGTTATCACGGGACGAAACTACGAGCAGTACTTC

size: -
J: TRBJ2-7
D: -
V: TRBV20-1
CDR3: CSARGRDYEQYF
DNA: TGCAGTGCCCGGGGGCGGGACTACGAGCAGTACTTC

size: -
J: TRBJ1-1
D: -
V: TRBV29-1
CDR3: CSVNLGPNTEAFF
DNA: TGCAGTGTAAACCTCGGCCCGAACACTGAAGCTTTCTTT

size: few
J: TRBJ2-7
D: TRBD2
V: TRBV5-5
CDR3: CASSPGLAEVYEQYF
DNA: TGTGCCAGCAGCCCGGGACTAGCGGAGGTCTACGAGCAGTACTTC

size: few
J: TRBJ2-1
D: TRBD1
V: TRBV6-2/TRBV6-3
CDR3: CASSRDSFISEQFF
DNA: TGTGCCAGCAGTCGGGACAGTTTTATTAGTGAGCAGTTCTTC

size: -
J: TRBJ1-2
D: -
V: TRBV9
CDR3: CASSVNGRDGYTF
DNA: TGTGCCAGCAGCGTCAACGGGCGGGATGGCTACACCTTC

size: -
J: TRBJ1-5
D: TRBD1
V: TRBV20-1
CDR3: CSARDLGTAFSNQPQHF
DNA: TGCAGTGCTAGAGATCTCGGGACAGCCTTTAGCAATCAGCCCCAGCATTTT

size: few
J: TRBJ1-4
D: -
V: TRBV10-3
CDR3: CAISASPGELFF
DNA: TGTGCCATCAGTGCTTCCCCCGGTGAACTGTTTTTT

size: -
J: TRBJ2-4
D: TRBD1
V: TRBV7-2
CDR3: CASSLVGRDRVKNIQYF
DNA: TGTGCCAGCAGCTTAGTAGGGAGGGACAGGGTCAAAAACATTCAGTACTTC

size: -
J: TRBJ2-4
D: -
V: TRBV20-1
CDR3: CSARDWGSTSGAKNIQYF
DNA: TGCAGTGCTAGAGATTGGGGCTCCACTAGTGGTGCCAAAAACATTCAGTACTTC

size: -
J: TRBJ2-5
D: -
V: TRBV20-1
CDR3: CSASRGKETQYF
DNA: TGCAGTGCTAGCAGAGGAAAAGAGACCCAGTACTTC

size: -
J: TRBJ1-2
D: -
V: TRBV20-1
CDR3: CSARAETGYTF
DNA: TGCAGTGCTAGAGCGGAAACCGGCTACACCTTC

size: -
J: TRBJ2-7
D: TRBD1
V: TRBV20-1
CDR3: CSAAGTGRSYEQYF
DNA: TGCAGTGCTGCCGGGACAGGACGCTCCTACGAGCAGTACTTC

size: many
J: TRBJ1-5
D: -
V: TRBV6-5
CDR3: CASSYSQGLLPQHF
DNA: TGTGCCAGCAGTTACTCCCAGGGGTTGCTGCCCCAGCATTTT

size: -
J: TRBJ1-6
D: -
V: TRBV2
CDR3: CASRDFSGSYNSPLHF
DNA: TGTGCCAGCAGAGATTTCTCGGGTTCCTATAATTCACCCCTCCACTTT

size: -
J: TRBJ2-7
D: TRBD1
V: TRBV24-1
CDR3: CATSETGVEQYF
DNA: TGTGCCACCAGTGAAACAGGGGTCGAGCAGTACTTC

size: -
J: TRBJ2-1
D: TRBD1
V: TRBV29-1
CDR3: CSADRVIGNEQFF
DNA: TGCAGCGCGGACAGGGTTATCGGCAATGAGCAGTTCTTC

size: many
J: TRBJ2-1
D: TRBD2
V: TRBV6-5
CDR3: CASSSGLAGAYNEQFF
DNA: TGTGCCAGCAGTTCGGGACTAGCGGGAGCTTACAATGAGCAGTTCTTC

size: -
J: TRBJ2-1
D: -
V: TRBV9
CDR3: CASTADATLDNEQFF
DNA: TGTGCCAGCACCGCCGACGCGACGCTTGACAATGAGCAGTTCTTC

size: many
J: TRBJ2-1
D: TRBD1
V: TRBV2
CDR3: CASGPGQGDSNEQFF
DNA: TGTGCCAGCGGCCCGGGACAGGGGGATTCCAATGAGCAGTTCTTC

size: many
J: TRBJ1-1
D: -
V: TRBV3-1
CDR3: CASSQDMGEAFF
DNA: TGTGCCAGCAGCCAAGATATGGGTGAAGCTTTCTTT

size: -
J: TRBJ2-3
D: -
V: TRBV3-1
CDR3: CASSQSWSLGTDTQYF
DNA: TGTGCCAGCAGCCAATCCTGGTCGTTGGGCACAGATACGCAGTATTTT

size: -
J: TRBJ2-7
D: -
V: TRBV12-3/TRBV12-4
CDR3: CASRGQIGYEQYF
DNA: TGTGCCAGCAGGGGTCAAATTGGTTACGAGCAGTACTTC

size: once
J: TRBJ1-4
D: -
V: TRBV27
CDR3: CANSFTNEKLFF
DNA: TGTGCCAACAGTTTCACTAATGAAAAACTGTTTTTT

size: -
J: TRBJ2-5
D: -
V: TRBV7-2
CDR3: CASSLAGPYNEQYF
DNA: TGTGCCAGCAGCTTAGCCGGACCCTACAATGAGCAGTACTTC

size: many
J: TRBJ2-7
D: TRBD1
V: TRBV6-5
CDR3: CASREGQGTYEQYF
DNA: TGTGCCAGCAGAGAAGGACAGGGTACCTACGAGCAGTACTTC

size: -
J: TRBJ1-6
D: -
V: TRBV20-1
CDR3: CSARDPSRGGSPLHF
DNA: TGCAGTGCTAGAGATCCCAGCAGGGGCGGTTCACCCCTCCACTTT

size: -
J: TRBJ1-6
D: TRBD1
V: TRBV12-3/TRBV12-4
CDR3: CASSSRDRGMGIYNSPLHF
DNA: TGTGCCAGCAGTTCGCGGGACAGGGGAATGGGGATATATAATTCACCCCTCCACTTT

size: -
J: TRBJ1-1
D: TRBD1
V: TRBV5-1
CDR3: CASSGGQAHTEAFF
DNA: TGCGCCAGCAGCGGGGGACAGGCCCACACCGAAGCTTTCTTT